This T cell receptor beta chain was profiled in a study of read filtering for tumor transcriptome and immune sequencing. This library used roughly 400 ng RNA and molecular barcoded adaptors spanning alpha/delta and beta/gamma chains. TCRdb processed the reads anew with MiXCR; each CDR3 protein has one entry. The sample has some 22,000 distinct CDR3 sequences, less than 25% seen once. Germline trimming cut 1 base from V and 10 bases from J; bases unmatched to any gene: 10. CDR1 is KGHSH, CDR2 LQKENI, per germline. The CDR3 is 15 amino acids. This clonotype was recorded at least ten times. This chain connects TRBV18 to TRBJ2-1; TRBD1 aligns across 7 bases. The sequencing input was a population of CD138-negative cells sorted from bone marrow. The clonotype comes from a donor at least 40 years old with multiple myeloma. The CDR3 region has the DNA TGTGCCAGCTCACCACGGCAAGGGGGCTCAGGGGAGCAGTTCTTC. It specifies CASSPRQGGSGEQFF.